The rows below give T cell receptor beta chains drawn from one sample of a study of T cell changes during pregnancy in multiple sclerosis. Profiled with immunoSEQ multiplex PCR; TCRdb holds only in-frame clones, not every one. Here the sample spans around 50,000 clones, around 90% being singletons. Source: CD4+ T cells from peripheral blood mononuclear cells, taken in the third trimester of pregnancy. These receptors all come from a female donor with multiple sclerosis, enrolled in a pregnancy study. CDR3s include the opening cysteine and the closing phenylalanine or tryptophan. A D gene is named only where the DNA matches it firmly. For some rows the clone size is stated as once, few or many, or as a class when expanded; others skip it.

J | D | size | V | DNA | CDR3
TRBJ2-3 | TRBD2 | . | TRBV9 | TGTGCCAGCAGCGTAGGTCCAGCGGGGGGGCAATCTAGCACAGATACGCAGTATTTT | CASSVGPAGGQSSTDTQYF
TRBJ1-3 | . | . | TRBV9 | TGTGCCAGCAGCCCTTCCCCGGGACGGAGGGCCTCTGGAAACACCATATATTTT | CASSPSPGRRASGNTIYF
TRBJ1-5 | TRBD1 | . | TRBV5-1 | TGCGCCAGCAGCTTGGGACAGGGGTCTCAGCCCCAGCATTTT | CASSLGQGSQPQHF
TRBJ2-7 | . | . | TRBV11-2 | TGTGCCAGCAGCTTAGACCGGGACTGGGGCTACGAGCAGTACTTC | CASSLDRDWGYEQYF
TRBJ2-5 | . | . | TRBV5-1 | TGCGCCAGCTCCCCCGGGGGGCCGGTGGAGACCCAGTACTTC | CASSPGGPVETQYF
TRBJ1-1 | TRBD1 | few | TRBV5-4 | TGTGCCAGCAGGAAGGACAGGTTGAACACTGAAGCTTTCTTT | CASRKDRLNTEAFF
TRBJ2-3 | . | . | TRBV7-9 | TGTGCCAGCACCCTTAGCACAGATACGCAGTATTTT | CASTLSTDTQYF
TRBJ2-5 | TRBD2 | . | TRBV6-5 | TGTGCCAGCAGTTACAAGGGACTAGCTAAAGAGACCCAGTACTTC | CASSYKGLAKETQYF
TRBJ2-7 | . | . | TRBV5-1 | TGCGCCAGCAGCATACAGGGCTACGAGCAGTACTTC | CASSIQGYEQYF
TRBJ2-7 | . | . | TRBV27 | TGTGCCAGCAGTCCCTCGCCTGAGATCCCCTACGAGCAGTACTTC | CASSPSPEIPYEQYF
TRBJ2-7 | TRBD2 | . | TRBV2 | TGTGCCAGCAGTGAAGGGGGGCTAGCGGGGGCCCACTCCTACGAGCAGTACTTC | CASSEGGLAGAHSYEQYF
TRBJ2-5 | TRBD2 | . | TRBV29-1 | TGCAGCGCTGTGGGGGGGCGGGGGGCCTATGAGACCCAGTACTTC | CSAVGGRGAYETQYF
TRBJ2-5 | TRBD1 | . | TRBV5-4 | TGTGCCAGCAGCCGGGCCGGGACAGGGGGTACCCAGTACTTC | CASSRAGTGGTQYF
TRBJ2-1 | TRBD2 | . | TRBV7-6 | TGTGCCAGCAGCTTAGCCTCCGCCGGGGGGTACAATGAGCAGTTCTTC | CASSLASAGGYNEQFF
TRBJ1-4 | . | . | TRBV7-6 | TGTGCCAGCAGCTTAGGAGGTTTAGCAAAACTGTTTTTT | CASSLGGLAKLFF
TRBJ2-2 | . | . | TRBV7-8 | TGTGCCAGCAGCTTACCCTGGACAGTGACCGGGGAGCTGTTTTTT | CASSLPWTVTGELFF
TRBJ2-7 | TRBD2 | . | TRBV19 | TGTGCCAGTATGATTACTAGCGGGGGTCCCTACGAGCAGTACTTC | CASMITSGGPYEQYF
TRBJ1-3 | TRBD1 | . | TRBV7-2 | TGTGCCAGCAGCTTTAGGACAGGGGTAGGAAACACCATATATTTT | CASSFRTGVGNTIYF
TRBJ1-1 | TRBD1 | . | TRBV5-1 | TGCGCCAGCAGCTTCCCACAGGGGGCGAGGGCTGAAGCTTTCTTT | CASSFPQGARAEAFF
TRBJ2-3 | . | . | TRBV19 | TGTGCCAGTAGTAGATCATCCCCCGGAGGGGTTGGGGGGACAGATACGCAGTATTTT | CASSRSSPGGVGGTDTQYF
TRBJ1-2 | . | . | TRBV19 | TGTGCCAGTAGTATCTTTTCAGGGAACTATGGCTACACCTTC | CASSIFSGNYGYTF
TRBJ2-2 | . | . | TRBV28 | TGTGCCAGCAGTTTAGGTCAGGGGGGTAAGACCGGGGAGCTGTTTTTT | CASSLGQGGKTGELFF
TRBJ1-6 | TRBD1 | . | TRBV11-2 | TGTGCCAGCAGCCCAGACAGGGGTAGACCCCTCCACTTT | CASSPDRGRPLHF
TRBJ1-1 | . | few | TRBV2 | TGTGCCAGCACTAGAATGGAACAGGGTTCCACTGAAGCTTTCTTT | CASTRMEQGSTEAFF
TRBJ1-5 | . | . | TRBV6-1 | TGTGCCAGCAGTGAAGCAGTGGAAGGCGGTCACCAGCATTTT | CASSEAVEGGHQHF
TRBJ1-2 | . | . | TRBV5-6 | TGTGCCAGCAGCTTGGCGGGGAGGGACGGCTACACCTTC | CASSLAGRDGYTF
TRBJ2-7 | . | . | TRBV9 | TGTGCCAGCAGCGTTCGCCACGACAGCGAGCAGTACTTC | CASSVRHDSEQYF
TRBJ2-3 | . | . | TRBV11-3 | TGTGCCAGCAGCAGGGCGGGTACAGATACGCAGTATTTT | CASSRAGTDTQYF
TRBJ1-3 | . | . | TRBV6-5 | TGTGCCAGCAGTTTCGCCCAGGGAGGAAACACCATATATTTT | CASSFAQGGNTIYF
TRBJ1-1 | . | . | TRBV7-8 | TGTGCCAGCAGCTTAGCGAAAGGGGCGCGGTACACTGAAGCTTTCTTT | CASSLAKGARYTEAFF
TRBJ1-1 | TRBD1 | once | TRBV5-1 | TGCGCCAGCAGCTTGTTATCCGACAGGGGGAACACTGAAGCTTTCTTT | CASSLLSDRGNTEAFF
TRBJ1-1 | . | . | TRBV6-1 | TGTGCTCTAATCGGGGAGGTCACTGAAGCTTTCTTT | CALIGEVTEAFF
TRBJ2-3 | . | . | TRBV7-3 | TGTGCCAGCAGCTCCGGACTGCCCTCGGGTACGCAGTATTTT | CASSSGLPSGTQYF
TRBJ1-2 | . | . | TRBV5-5 | TGTGCCAGCAGCCAGGGCCCTGCAGGGACTCACTATGGCTACACCTTC | CASSQGPAGTHYGYTF
TRBJ2-4 | . | . | TRBV4-1 | TGCGCCAGCAGCCACGGAGCTAGCGCCATCAGAGACAAAAACATTCAGTACTTC | CASSHGASAIRDKNIQYF
TRBJ1-1 | . | once | TRBV6-1 | TGTGCCAGCAGTCACCAGAGGGACACTGAAGCTTTCTTT | CASSHQRDTEAFF
TRBJ2-7 | TRBD1 | few | TRBV30 | TGTGCCTGGAGGGCAACAGGGGGCCTCAATTCCTACGAGCAGTACTTC | CAWRATGGLNSYEQYF
TRBJ1-2 | . | . | TRBV6-5 | TGTGCCAGCAGGGACCGGGATAATTATGGCTACACCTTC | CASRDRDNYGYTF
TRBJ1-6 | . | . | TRBV10-1 | TGCGCCACCCTCCCGGAGGGGATCAGCTCCTATAATTCACCCCTCCACTTT | CATLPEGISSYNSPLHF
TRBJ2-2 | TRBD2 | . | TRBV19 | TGTGCCAGTAGTGGGGGACTAGCGGGCCAGACGAACACCGGGGAGCTGTTTTTT | CASSGGLAGQTNTGELFF
TRBJ2-7 | TRBD2 | . | TRBV6-5 | TGTGCCAGCAGTTACGGACTAGCGGGGTCCGAGCAGTACTTC | CASSYGLAGSEQYF
TRBJ2-5 | TRBD1 | . | TRBV7-8 | TGTGCCAGCAGCACGCGGACAGGGGGAGAGACCCAGTACTTC | CASSTRTGGETQYF
TRBJ2-1 | . | . | TRBV5-6 | TGTGCCAGCAGCTTACTAGCCAATGAGCAGTTCTTC | CASSLLANEQFF
TRBJ2-7 | TRBD2 | . | TRBV7-9 | TGTGCCAGCAGCTCTCCAGCCGGGGACTATTACTTC | CASSSPAGDYYF
TRBJ2-2 | . | . | TRBV27 | TGTGCCAGCAGTTCCGTTACCGGGGAGCTGTTTTTT | CASSSVTGELFF
TRBJ2-3 | . | . | TRBV5-4 | TGTGCCAGCAGCTTGCGGGACGGCGGAGGGAATACGCAGTATTTT | CASSLRDGGGNTQYF
TRBJ1-1 | . | . | TRBV4-2 | TGTGCCAGCAGCCAAGACCCGACACAGGGTAAGCTTTTCTTT | CASSQDPTQGKLFF
TRBJ2-5 | TRBD2 | . | TRBV7-9 | TGTGCCAGCACCACTAGCGGGGGAACCCAAGAGACCCAGTACTTC | CASTTSGGTQETQYF
TRBJ2-5 | TRBD2 | . | TRBV7-2 | TGTGCCAGCAACATCCCGGGGGGACAAGAGACCCAGTACTTC | CASNIPGGQETQYF
TRBJ1-5 | . | . | TRBV6-5 | TGTGCCAGCAGGGTACAGGGAAGGTCCGGCCCCCAGCATTTT | CASRVQGRSGPQHF
TRBJ1-5 | TRBD1 | . | TRBV5-1 | TGCGCCAGCAGCTTCGACGGACAGGGAAATCAGCCCCAGCATTTT | CASSFDGQGNQPQHF
TRBJ1-5 | . | once | TRBV11-2 | TGTGCCAGCAGCCCAAGAGCTGGTCAGCCCCAGCATTTT | CASSPRAGQPQHF
TRBJ1-4 | TRBD1 | . | TRBV6-5 | TGTGCCAGCAGTAACAGACAGGGGGAGGGAGAAAAACTGTTTTTT | CASSNRQGEGEKLFF
TRBJ2-1 | TRBD2 | . | TRBV7-8 | TGTGCCAGCAGCTTCGTAGCGGGGGGTCCTTACAATGAGCAGTTCTTC | CASSFVAGGPYNEQFF
TRBJ1-1 | TRBD1 | . | TRBV6-6 | TGTGCCAGCAGTCCCGGGACAGGGGGCACTGAAGCTTTCTTT | CASSPGTGGTEAFF
TRBJ1-1 | TRBD1 | . | TRBV4-1 | TGCGCCAGCAGCTTACGCGGCGGGACAGGGCGCATGAACACTGAAGCTTTCTTT | CASSLRGGTGRMNTEAFF
TRBJ2-3 | . | . | TRBV11-2 | TGTGCCAGCAGCTTACGTCTGGGAGTGAGCACAGATACGCAGTATTTT | CASSLRLGVSTDTQYF